Sequencing of this T cell receptor (beta chain) was carried out in a study of T cell repertoires in cytomegalovirus infection. The wider study: Indications came from public TCR beta signatures; they pointed to CMV infection and to a matching HLA type.

TCRdb itself ran the reads through MiXCR, one entry per CDR3 protein. The sample yields about half a million distinct CDR3 sequences, around 35% seen once. Overall study results and limits: The ex vivo response showed dominance by HLA-C-restricted CMV-specific TCR beta clonotypes. Cumulative frequency of public TCR beta families picked out carriers of CMV plus the relevant HLA.

The sample holds many counts of this clonotype. As yet, its antigen is unknown. This clonotype was sampled from a human donor in good health (CMV status not recorded). Some clones in this sample may be carry-over from other donors' samples. The sequencing here drew on cultured PBMCs, taken from culture after CMV antigen stimulation.

This CDR3 reads CASSSNPGRGAEAFF. CDR3 sequence (DNA): TGTGCCAGCAGCTCCAACCCAGGCAGGGGGGCGGAAGCTTTCTTT. The chain employs TRBV7-2 and TRBJ1-1, with 7 bases that match TRBD1. CDR3 size: 15 residues. CDR1 and CDR2 from the germline V gene are SGHTA and FQGNSA. Losses at the gene ends were 4 bases for V and 8 bases for J; bases not matched to a gene: 13.